The source of this T cell receptor (beta chain) is a study of T-cell memory formation after mild COVID-19. Notes on the study in general: Contracting CD4+ clones were located mainly in CM and EM, and CD8+ clones in EMRA. Contracting clones from day 15 to 85 showed balanced CD4/CD8; later expanders favored CD4+.

Each CDR3 protein is one row after TCRdb ran MiXCR on the 5' RACE reads. Of around 340,000 distinct CDR3 sequences listed, 20% to 25% were seen once; the top ten hold around 12%. In germline, CDR1 is DFQATT, CDR2 SNEGSKA (reference sequence). This CDR3 comprises 11 residues. Worth noting for this clonotype: Antigen: not known. The junction shows a germline mismatch at one end, possibly a read error.

This TCR was recovered from an adult woman who had mild COVID-19 (a few samples of this study predate the infection). Cell type and time point are not known. The specimen sequenced was PBMCs or a T cell subset sorted from them (not recorded which). The V and J genes are TRBV20-1 and TRBJ2-1; D is possibly TRBD1 or TRBD2 (5 bases each). CDR3 in DNA: TGCAGTGCCAAGGTTGGGGACGTCAGCGTCTTC. Residues: CSAKVGDVSVF.